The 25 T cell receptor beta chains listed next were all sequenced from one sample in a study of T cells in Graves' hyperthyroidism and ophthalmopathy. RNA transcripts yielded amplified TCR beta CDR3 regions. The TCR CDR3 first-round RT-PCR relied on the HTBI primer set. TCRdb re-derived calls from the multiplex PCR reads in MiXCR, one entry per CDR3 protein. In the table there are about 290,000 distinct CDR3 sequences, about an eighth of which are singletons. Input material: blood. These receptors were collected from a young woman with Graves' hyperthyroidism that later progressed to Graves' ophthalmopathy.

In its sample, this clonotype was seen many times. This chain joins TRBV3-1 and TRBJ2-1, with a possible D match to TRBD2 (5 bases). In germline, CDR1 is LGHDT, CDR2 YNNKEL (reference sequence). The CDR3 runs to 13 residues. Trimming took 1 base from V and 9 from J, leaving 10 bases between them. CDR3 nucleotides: TGTGCCAGCAGCCAAGTAGCGAAGGGTGAGCAGTTCTTC. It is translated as CASSQVAKGEQFF.

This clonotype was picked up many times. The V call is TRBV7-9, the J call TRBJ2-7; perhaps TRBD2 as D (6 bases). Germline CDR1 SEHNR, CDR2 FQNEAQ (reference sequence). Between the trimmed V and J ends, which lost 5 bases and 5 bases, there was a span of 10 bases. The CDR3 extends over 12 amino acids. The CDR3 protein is CASSGGENEQYF. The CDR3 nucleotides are TGTGCCAGCAGCGGAGGGGAGAACGAGCAGTACTTC. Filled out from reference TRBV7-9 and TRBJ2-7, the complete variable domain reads DTGVSQNPRHKITKRGQNVTFRCDPISEHNRLYWYRQTLGQGPEFLTYFQNEAQLEKSRLLSDRFSAERPKGSFSTLEIQRTEQGDSAMYLCASSGGENEQYFGPGTRLTVT.

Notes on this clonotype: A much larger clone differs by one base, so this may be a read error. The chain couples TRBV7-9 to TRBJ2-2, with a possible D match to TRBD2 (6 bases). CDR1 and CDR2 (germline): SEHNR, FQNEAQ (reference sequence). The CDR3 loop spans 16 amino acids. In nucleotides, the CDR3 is TGTGCCAGCAGCTTAGCGACCGGGACTCCCGGCGGGGAGCTGCTTTTT. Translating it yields CASSLATGTPGGELLF.

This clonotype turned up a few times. The CDR3 sequence is CASSSSGTGYYEQYF. The CDR3 DNA reads TGTGCCAGCAGTTCGTCCGGGACAGGGTACTACGAGCAGTACTTC. The V gene is TRBV28, the J gene TRBJ2-7; 9 bases line up with TRBD1. CDR1 and CDR2 (germline): MDHEN, SYDVKM. Germline trimming cut 4 bases from V and 3 bases from J; bases unmatched to any gene: 7. The CDR3 contains 15 residues.

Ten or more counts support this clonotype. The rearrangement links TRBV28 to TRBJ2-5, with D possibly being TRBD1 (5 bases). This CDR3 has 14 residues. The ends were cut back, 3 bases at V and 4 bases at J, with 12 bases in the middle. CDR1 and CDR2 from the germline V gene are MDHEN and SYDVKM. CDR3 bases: TGTGCCAGCAGTTTGGCAGGGATTGCAGAGACCCAGTACTTC. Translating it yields CASSLAGIAETQYF.

This CDR3 reads CASSILTAGGYNEQFF. The CDR3 nucleotides are TGTGCCAGTAGTATTCTAACAGCGGGAGGGTATAATGAGCAGTTCTTC. The V gene is TRBV19, the J gene TRBJ2-1; 10 bases agree with TRBD2. The CDR3 loop spans 16 amino acids. Losses at the gene ends were 3 bases for V and 7 bases for J; bases not matched to a gene: 9. Germline CDR1 reads LNHDA; CDR2 reads SQIVND (reference sequence).

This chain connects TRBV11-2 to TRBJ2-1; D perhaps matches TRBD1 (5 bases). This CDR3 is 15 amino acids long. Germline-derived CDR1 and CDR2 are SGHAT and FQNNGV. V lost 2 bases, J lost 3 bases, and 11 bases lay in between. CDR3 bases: TGTGCCAGCAGCTTAAGGACAAACCTCTACAATGAGCAGTTCTTC. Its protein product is CASSLRTNLYNEQFF. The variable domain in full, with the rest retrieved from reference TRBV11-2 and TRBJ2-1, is EAGVAQSPRYKIIEKRQSVAFWCNPISGHATLYWYQQILGQGPKLLIQFQNNGVVDDSQLPKDRFSAERLKGVDSTLKIQPAKLEDSAVYLCASSLRTNLYNEQFFGPGTRLTVL.

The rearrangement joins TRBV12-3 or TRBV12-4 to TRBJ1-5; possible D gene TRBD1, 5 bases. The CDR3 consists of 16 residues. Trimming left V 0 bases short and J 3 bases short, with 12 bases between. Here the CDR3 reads CASSLAGEYDNQPQHF. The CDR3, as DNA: TGTGCCAGCAGTTTAGCGGGGGAATACGACAATCAGCCCCAGCATTTT.

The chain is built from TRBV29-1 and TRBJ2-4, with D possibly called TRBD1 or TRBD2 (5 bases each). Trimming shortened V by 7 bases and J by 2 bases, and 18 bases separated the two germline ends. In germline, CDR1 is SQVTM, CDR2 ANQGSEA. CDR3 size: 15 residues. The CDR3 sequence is CSEPLGVWPKNIQYF. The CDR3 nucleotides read TGCAGCGAGCCCCTGGGGGTATGGCCCAAAAACATTCAGTACTTC.

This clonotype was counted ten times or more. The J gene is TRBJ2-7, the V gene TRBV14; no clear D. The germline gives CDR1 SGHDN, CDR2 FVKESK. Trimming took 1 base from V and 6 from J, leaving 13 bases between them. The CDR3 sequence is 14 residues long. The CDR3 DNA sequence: TGTGCCAGCAGCCAAGTGAATTCCTATAGCGAGCAGTACTTC. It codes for CASSQVNSYSEQYF.

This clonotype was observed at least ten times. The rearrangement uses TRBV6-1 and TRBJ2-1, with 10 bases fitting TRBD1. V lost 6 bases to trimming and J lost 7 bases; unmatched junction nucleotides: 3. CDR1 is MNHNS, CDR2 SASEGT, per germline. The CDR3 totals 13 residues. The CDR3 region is CASSWTGGNEQFF. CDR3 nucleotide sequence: TGTGCCAGCAGCTGGACAGGGGGGAATGAGCAGTTCTTC.

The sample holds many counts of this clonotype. CDR3 sequence (DNA): TGTGCCAGCAGCCGGCATCGCGATACGCAGTATTTT. Its protein product is CASSRHRDTQYF. The chain joins TRBV6-1 to TRBJ2-3; D call uncertain. There are 12 residues in the CDR3. CDR1 is MNHNS, CDR2 SASEGT, per germline. The V end lost 6 bases, the J end lost 6 bases, and 10 bases lay between the germline ends.

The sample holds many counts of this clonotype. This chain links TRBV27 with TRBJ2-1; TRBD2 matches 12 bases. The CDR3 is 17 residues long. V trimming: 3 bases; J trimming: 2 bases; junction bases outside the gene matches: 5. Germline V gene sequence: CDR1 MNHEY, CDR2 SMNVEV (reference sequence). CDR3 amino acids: CASSFSSGRDPYNEQFF. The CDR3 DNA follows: TGTGCCAGCAGTTTTTCTAGCGGGAGGGATCCCTACAATGAGCAGTTCTTC.

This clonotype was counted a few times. The CDR3 here is CASGSVGSYNEQFF. For the CDR3, the DNA is TGTGCCAGTGGGTCTGTAGGCTCCTACAATGAGCAGTTCTTC. The J gene is TRBJ2-1, the V gene TRBV9; D uncertain. Trimming cost V 8 bases and J 0 bases, with 12 bases left between them. CDR1 is SGDLS, CDR2 YYNGEE, per germline. This CDR3 comprises 14 residues.

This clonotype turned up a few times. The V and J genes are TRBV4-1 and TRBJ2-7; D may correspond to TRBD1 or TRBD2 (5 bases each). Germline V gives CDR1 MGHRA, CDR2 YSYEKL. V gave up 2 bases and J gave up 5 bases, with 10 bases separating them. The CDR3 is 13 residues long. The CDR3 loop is CASSQLGVHEQYF. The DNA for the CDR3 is TGCGCCAGCAGCCAATTGGGGGTCCACGAGCAGTACTTC.

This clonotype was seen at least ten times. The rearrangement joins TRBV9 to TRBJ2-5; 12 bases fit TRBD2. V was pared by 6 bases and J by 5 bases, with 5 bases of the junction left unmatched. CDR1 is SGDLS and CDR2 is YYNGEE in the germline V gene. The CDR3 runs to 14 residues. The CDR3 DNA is TGTGCCAGCAACCGTGGGACTAGCGGGGAGACCCAGTACTTC. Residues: CASNRGTSGETQYF.

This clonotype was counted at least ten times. CDR3 protein: CASRRTGTGELFF. CDR3 DNA: TGTGCCAGCAGACGGACAGGGACCGGGGAGCTGTTTTTT. The chain carries TRBV12-3 or TRBV12-4 and TRBJ2-2; TRBD1 matches 8 bases. V lost 6 bases, J lost 5 bases, and 2 bases stayed unmatched. This CDR3 is built from 13 residues.

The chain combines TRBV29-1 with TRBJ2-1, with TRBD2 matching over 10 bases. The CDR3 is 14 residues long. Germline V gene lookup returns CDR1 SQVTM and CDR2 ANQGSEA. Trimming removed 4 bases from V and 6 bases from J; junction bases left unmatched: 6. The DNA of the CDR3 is TGCAGCGTTGCCTTAGCGGGAGGATTCAATGAGCAGTTCTTC. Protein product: CSVALAGGFNEQFF.

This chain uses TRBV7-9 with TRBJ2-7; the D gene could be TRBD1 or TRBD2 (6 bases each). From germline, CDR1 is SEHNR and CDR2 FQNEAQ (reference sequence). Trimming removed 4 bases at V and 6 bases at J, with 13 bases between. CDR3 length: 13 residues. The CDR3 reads CASSSEGGLEQYF. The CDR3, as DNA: TGTGCCAGCAGCTCAGAAGGGGGACTCGAGCAGTACTTC.

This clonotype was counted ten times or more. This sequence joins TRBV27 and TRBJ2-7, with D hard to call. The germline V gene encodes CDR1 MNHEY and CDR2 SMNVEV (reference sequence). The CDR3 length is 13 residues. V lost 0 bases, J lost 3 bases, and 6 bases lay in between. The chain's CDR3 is CASSLSWGYEQYF. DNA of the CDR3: TGTGCCAGCAGTTTATCTTGGGGCTACGAGCAGTACTTC.

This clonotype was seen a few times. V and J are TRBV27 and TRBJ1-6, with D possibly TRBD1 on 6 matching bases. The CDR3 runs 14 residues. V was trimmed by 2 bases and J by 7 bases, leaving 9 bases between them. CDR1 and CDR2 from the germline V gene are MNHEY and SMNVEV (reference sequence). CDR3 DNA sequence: TGTGCCAGCAGTTTAGCAGGGGACAATTCACCCCTCCACTTT. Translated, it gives CASSLAGDNSPLHF.

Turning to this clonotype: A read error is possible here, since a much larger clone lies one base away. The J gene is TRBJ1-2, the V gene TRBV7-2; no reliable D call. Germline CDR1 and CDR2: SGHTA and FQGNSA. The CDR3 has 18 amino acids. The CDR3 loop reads CASSSQGTDLLANCGYTF. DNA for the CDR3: TGTGCCAGCAGCTCCCAAGGAACAGATCTCCTAGCTAACTGTGGCTACACCTTC.

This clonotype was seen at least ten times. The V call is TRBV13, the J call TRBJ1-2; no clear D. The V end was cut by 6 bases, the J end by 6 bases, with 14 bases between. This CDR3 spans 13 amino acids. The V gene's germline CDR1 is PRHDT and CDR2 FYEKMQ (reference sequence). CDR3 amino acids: CASSTWAENGYTF. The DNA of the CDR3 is TGTGCCAGCAGTACCTGGGCAGAGAATGGCTACACCTTC.

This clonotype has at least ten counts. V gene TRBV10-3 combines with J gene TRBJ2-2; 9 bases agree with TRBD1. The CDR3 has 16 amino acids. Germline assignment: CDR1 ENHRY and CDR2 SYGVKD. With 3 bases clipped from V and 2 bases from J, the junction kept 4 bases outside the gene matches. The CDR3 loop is CAISDEGQGNTGELFF. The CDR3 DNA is TGTGCCATCAGTGACGAGGGACAGGGCAACACCGGGGAGCTGTTTTTT.

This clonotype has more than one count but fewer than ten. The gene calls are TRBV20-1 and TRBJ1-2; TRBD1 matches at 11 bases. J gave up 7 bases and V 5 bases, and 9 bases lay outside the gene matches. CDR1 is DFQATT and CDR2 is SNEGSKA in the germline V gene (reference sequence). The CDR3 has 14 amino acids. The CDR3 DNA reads TGCAGTGCTCCCGGGACAGGGGGATTCGGTGGCTACACCTTC. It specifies CSAPGTGGFGGYTF.